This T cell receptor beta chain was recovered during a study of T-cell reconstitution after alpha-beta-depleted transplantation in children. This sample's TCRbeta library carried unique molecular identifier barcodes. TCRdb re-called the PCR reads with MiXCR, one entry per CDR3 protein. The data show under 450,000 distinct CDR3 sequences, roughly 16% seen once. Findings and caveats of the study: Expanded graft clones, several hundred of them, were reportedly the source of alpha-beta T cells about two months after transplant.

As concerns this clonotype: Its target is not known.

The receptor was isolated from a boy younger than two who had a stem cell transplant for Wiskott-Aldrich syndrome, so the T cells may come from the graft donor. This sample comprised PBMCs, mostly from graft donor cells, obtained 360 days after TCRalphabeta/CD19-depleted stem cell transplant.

CDR3 DNA sequence: TGCGCCAGCAGCCGGGGGGCAGCTCCTATGGCCGGGGAGCTGTTTTTT. It is translated as CASSRGAAPMAGELFF. The V call is TRBV4-1, the J call TRBJ2-2, with D possibly called TRBD1 or TRBD2 (6 bases each). Germline V gene data show CDR1 as MGHRA and CDR2 as YSYEKL. The CDR3 extends over 16 amino acids. The V and J ends lost 4 bases and 6 bases respectively, with 18 bases between them.